This T cell receptor beta chain is from a study of cytomegalovirus exposure and HLA in healthy donors. The primer mix had 60 Vbeta and 13 Jbeta primers. Repertoires were generated with immunoSEQ multiplex PCR, while TCRdb's copy carries only in-frame clones and drops some. The sample records approximately 130,000 clones, 70% to 80% being singletons. Regarding the study as a whole: Per a prior analysis, the majority of TCR beta V segments were productive roughly 90% or roughly 30% of the time.

The CDR3 sequence is 16 residues long. With 3 bases removed from V and 8 bases from J, the gap between germline ends came to 21 bases. Germline CDR1 SGDLS, CDR2 YYNGEE. On this clone: The antigen is unknown.

V usage is TRBV9 and J usage is TRBJ1-5; a possible D gene is TRBD1 (5 bases). The clonotype comes from a man under 40 in good health and CMV-seronegative. The sample consisted of PBMCs. CDR3 nucleotide sequence: TGTGCCAGCAGCGGAAAAAACCCGGGGGTTTTAGAGCCCCAGCATTTT. It specifies CASSGKNPGVLEPQHF.